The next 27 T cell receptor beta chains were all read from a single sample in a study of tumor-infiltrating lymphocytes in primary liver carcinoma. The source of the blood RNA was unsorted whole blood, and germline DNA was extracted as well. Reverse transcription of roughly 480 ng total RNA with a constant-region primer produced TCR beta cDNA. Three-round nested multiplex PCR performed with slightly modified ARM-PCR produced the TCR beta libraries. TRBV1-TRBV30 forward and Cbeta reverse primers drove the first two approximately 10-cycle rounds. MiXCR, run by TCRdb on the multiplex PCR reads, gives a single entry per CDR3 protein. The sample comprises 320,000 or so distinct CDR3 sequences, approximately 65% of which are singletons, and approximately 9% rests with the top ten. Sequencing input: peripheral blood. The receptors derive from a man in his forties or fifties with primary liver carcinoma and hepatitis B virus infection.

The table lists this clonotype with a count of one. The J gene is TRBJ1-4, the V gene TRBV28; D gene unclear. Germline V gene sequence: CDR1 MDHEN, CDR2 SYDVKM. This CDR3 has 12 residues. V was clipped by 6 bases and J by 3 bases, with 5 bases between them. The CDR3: CASRAANEKLFF. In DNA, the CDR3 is TGTGCCAGCAGGGCAGCTAATGAAAAACTGTTTTTT.

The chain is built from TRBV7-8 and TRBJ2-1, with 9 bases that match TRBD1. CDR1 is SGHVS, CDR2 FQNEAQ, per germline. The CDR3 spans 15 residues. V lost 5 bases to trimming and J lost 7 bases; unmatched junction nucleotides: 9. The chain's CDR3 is CASSVRDRACNEQFF. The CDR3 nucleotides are TGTGCCAGCAGCGTCCGGGACAGGGCCTGTAATGAGCAGTTCTTC.

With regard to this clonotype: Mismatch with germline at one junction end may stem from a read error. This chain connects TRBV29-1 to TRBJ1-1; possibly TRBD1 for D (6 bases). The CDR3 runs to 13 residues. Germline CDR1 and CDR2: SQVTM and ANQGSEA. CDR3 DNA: TGCAGCGTCCAGGACAGAAAGAACACTGAAGCTCTCTTC. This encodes CSVQDRKNTEALF.

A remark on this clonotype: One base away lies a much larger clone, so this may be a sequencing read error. The CDR3, as DNA: TGTGCCATCAGTGAGTCGGGGGTTGGGAAGACCCAGTACTTC. Its protein is CAISESGVGKTQYF. V usage is TRBV10-3 and J usage is TRBJ2-5; D tentatively reads TRBD1 or TRBD2 (5 bases each). This CDR3 is 14 amino acids long. V lost 0 bases to trimming and J lost 6 bases, with 11 bases between them. Germline V gene data show CDR1 as ENHRY and CDR2 as SYGVKD.

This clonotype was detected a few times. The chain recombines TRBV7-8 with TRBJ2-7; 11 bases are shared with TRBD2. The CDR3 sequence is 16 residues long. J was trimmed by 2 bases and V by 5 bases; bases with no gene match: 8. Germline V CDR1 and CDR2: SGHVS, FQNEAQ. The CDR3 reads CASSPRGTSGTYEQYF. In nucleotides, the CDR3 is TGTGCCAGCAGCCCTAGGGGGACTAGCGGTACCTACGAGCAGTACTTC. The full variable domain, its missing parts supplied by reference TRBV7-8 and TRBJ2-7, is GAGVSQSPRYKVAKRGQDVALRCDPISGHVSLFWYQQALGQGPEFLTYFQNEAQLDKSGLPSDRFFAERPEGSVSTLKIQRTQQEDSAVYLCASSPRGTSGTYEQYFGPGTRLTVT.

The CDR3 DNA is TGTGCCAGCAGTGTAGGAGGCAGCCCCTACGAGCAGTACTTC. Residues: CASSVGGSPYEQYF. J is TRBJ2-7 and V is TRBV25-1; maybe TRBD2 (5 bases). V was clipped by 4 bases and J by 2 bases, with 12 bases between them. This CDR3 has 14 amino acids. The germline V gene has CDR1 MGHDK and CDR2 SYGVNS.

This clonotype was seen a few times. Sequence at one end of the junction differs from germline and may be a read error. CDR3 DNA: TGTGTCAGCAGCTTTAGCGGGAGGTATGAGACCCAGTACTTC. Translation: CVSSFSGRYETQYF. The rearrangement links TRBV6-6 to TRBJ2-5, with 10 bases aligning to TRBD2. The germline CDR1 and CDR2 sequences are MNHNY and SVGAGI (reference sequence). The CDR3 runs 14 residues.

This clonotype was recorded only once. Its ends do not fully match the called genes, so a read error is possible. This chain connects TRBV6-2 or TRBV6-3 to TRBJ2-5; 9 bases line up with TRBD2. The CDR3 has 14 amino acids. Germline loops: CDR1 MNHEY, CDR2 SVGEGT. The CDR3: CANKISGSREAQYF. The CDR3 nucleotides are TGTGCCAACAAGATTAGCGGGAGCCGAGAGGCCCAGTACTTC.

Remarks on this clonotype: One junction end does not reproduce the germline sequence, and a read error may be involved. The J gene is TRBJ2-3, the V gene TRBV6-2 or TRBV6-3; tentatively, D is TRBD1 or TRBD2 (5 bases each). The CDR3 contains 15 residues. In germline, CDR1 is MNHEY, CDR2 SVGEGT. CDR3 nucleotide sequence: TGCGCCAGCAGTTACGGGGCCCCCAACACAGATACGCAGTATTTT. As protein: CASSYGAPNTDTQYF.

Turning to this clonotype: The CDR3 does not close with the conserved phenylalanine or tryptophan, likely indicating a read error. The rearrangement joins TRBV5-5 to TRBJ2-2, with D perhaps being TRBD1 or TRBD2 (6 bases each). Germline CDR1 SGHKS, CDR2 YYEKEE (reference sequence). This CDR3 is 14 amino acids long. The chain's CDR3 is CTSSLGGGGGELFL. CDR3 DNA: TGTACCAGCAGCTTGGGCGGAGGGGGCGGGGAGCTGTTTTTG.

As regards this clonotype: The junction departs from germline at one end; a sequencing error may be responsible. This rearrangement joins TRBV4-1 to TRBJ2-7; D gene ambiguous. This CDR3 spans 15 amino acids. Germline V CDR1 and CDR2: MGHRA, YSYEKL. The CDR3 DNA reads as TGCGCAAGCAGCCAAGTTGTCGGTACCTCCTACGAGCAGTACTTC. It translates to CASSQVVGTSYEQYF.

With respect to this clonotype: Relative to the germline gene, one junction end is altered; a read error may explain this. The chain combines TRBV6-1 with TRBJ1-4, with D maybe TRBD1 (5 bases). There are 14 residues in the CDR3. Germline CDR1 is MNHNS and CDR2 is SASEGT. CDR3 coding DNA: TGTGTCAGCAGTGCTGGGCGGGGGGGGAAAAAAATGTTTTTT. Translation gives CVSSAGRGGKKMFF.

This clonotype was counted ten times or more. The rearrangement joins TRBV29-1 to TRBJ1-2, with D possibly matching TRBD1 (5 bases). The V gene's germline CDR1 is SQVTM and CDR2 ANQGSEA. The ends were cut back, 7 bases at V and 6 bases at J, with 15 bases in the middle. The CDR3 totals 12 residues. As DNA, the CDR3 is TGCAGCGCCCCCAGGGAGGGTAATGGCTACACCTTC. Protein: CSAPREGNGYTF.

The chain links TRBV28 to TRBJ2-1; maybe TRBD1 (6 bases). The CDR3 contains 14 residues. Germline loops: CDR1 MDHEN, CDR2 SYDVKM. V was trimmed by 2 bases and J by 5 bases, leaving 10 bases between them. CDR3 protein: CASSLDTGNNEQFF. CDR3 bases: TGTGCCAGCAGTTTAGACACAGGGAACAATGAGCAGTTCTTC.

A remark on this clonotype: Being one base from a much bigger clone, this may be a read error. The CDR3, as DNA: TGTGCCAGCAGCCGCGACAATGGTCAGCCCCAGCATTTT. Encoded protein: CASSRDNGQPQHF. This chain links TRBV14 with TRBJ1-5, with D uncertain. Trimming stripped 4 bases from V and 6 bases from J, with 10 bases between. This CDR3 comprises 13 residues. Germline V gene sequence: CDR1 SGHDN, CDR2 FVKESK.

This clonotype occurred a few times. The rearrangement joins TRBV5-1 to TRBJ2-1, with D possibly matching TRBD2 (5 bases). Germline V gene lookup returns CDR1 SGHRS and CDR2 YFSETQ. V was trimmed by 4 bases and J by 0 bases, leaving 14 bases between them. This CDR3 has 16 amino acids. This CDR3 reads CASSLDPGSSYNEQFF. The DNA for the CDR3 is TGCGCCAGCAGCCTGGACCCGGGAAGCTCCTACAATGAGCAGTTCTTC.

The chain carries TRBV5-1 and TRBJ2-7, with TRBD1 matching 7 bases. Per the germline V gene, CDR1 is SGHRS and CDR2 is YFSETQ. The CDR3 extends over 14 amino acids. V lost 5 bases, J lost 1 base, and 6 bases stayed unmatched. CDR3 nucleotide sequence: TGCGCCAGCAGAGACCCACAGGGGTCCTACGAGCAGTACTTC. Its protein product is CASRDPQGSYEQYF.

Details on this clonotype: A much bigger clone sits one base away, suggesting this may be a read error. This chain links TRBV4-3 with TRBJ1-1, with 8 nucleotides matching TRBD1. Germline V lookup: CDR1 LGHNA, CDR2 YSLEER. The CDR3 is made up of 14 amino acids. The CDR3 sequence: CASSQDSGQGEAFF. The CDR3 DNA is TGTGCCAGCAGCCAAGATTCAGGACAGGGCGAAGCTTTCTTT.

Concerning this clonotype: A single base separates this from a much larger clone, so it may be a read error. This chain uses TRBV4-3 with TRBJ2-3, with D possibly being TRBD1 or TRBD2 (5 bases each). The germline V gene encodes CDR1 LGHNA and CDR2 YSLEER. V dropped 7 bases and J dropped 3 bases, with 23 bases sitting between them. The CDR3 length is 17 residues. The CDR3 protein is CASIQEAAGSLTDTQYF. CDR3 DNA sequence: TGCGCCAGCATCCAGGAGGCGGCAGGGAGTTTGACAGATACGCAGTATTTT.

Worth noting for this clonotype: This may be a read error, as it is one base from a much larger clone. The CDR3 DNA reads TGCGCCAGCAGTACTCCAAACGCTTTCGGGGAGCTGTTTTTT. Translated: CASSTPNAFGELFF. V is TRBV4-1 and J is TRBJ2-2; unclear D gene. CDR1 and CDR2 from the germline V gene are MGHRA and YSYEKL. The CDR3 spans 14 residues. V was trimmed by 6 bases and J by 7 bases, leaving 15 bases between them.

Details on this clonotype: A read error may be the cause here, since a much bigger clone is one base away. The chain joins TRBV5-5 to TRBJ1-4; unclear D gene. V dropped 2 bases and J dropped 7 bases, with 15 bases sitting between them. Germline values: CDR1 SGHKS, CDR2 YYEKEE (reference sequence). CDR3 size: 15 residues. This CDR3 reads CASSFQRSRGEKLFF. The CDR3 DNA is TGTGCCAGCAGCTTTCAGCGCTCGCGGGGTGAAAAACTGTTTTTT.

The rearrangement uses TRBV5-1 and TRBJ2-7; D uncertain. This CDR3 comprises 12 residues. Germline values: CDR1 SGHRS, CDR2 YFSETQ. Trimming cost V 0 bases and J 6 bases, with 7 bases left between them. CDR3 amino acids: CASSLANLEQYF. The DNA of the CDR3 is TGCGCCAGCAGCTTGGCCAACCTCGAGCAGTACTTC.

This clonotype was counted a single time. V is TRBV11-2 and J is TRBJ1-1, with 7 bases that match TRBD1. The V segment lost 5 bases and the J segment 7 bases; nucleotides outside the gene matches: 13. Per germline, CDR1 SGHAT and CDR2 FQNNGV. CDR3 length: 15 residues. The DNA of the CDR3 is TGTGCCAGCAGCCCCTTACAGGGGTTTGGGATTGAAGCTTTCTTT. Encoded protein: CASSPLQGFGIEAFF. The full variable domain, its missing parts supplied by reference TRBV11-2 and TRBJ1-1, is EAGVAQSPRYKIIEKRQSVAFWCNPISGHATLYWYQQILGQGPKLLIQFQNNGVVDDSQLPKDRFSAERLKGVDSTLKIQPAKLEDSAVYLCASSPLQGFGIEAFFGQGTRLTVV.

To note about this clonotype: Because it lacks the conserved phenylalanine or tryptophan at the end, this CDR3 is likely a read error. The chain's CDR3 is CSVEVREPNGYQETQYL. The CDR3 DNA sequence: TGCAGCGTTGAAGTGCGCGAGCCCAATGGTTACCAAGAGACCCAGTACCTC. The chain is built from TRBV29-1 and TRBJ2-5; D unclear. The CDR3 is 17 residues long. Trimming took 1 base from V and 0 from J, leaving 18 bases between them. The V gene's germline CDR1 is SQVTM and CDR2 ANQGSEA.

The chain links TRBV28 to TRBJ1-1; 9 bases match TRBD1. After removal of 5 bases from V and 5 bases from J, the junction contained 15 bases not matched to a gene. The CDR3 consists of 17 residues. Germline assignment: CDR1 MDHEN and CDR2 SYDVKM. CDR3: CASSLADRGYSRTEAFF. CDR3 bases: TGTGCCAGCAGTCTCGCGGACAGGGGTTATTCGCGGACTGAAGCTTTCTTT.

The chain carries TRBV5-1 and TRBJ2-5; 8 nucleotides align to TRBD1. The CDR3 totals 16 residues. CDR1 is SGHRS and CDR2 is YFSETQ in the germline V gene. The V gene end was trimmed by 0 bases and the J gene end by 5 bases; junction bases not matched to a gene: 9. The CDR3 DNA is TGCGCCAGCAGCTTGGTTCAGGGGGCGGGAATCGAGACCCAGTACTTC. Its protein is CASSLVQGAGIETQYF.

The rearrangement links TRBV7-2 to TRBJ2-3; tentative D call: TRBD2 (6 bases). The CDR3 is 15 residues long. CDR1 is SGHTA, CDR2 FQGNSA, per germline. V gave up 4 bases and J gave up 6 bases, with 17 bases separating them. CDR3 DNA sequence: TGTGCCAGCAGCTCAGGACGGGGGTACACGGATACGCAGTATTTT. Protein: CASSSGRGYTDTQYF.